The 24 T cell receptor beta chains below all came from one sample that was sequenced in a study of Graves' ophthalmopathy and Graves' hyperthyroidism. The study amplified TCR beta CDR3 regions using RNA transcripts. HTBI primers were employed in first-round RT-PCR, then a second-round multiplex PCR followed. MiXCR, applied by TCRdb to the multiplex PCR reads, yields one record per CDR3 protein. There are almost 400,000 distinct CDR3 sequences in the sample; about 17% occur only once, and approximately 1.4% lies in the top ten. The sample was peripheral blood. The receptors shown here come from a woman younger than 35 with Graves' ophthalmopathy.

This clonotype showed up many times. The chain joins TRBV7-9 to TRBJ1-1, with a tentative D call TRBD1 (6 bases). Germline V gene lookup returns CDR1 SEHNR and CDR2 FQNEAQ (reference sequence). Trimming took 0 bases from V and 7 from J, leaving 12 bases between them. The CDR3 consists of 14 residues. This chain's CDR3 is CASSLAVTGFEAFF. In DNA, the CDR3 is TGTGCCAGCAGCTTAGCGGTGACAGGTTTTGAAGCTTTCTTT.

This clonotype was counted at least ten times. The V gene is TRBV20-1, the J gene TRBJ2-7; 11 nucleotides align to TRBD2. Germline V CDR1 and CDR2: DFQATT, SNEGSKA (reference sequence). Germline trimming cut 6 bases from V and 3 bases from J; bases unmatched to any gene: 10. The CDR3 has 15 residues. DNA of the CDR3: TGCAGTGCCACCCGCCCGGGACTAGCGGACTACGAGCAGTACTTC. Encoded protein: CSATRPGLADYEQYF.

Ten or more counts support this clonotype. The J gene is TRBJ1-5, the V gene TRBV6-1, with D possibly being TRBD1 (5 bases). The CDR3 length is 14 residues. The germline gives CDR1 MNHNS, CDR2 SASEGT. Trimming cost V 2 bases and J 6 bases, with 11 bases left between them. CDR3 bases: TGTGCCAGCAGTGAAATAGGGACCGTTCAGCCCCAGCATTTT. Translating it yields CASSEIGTVQPQHF.

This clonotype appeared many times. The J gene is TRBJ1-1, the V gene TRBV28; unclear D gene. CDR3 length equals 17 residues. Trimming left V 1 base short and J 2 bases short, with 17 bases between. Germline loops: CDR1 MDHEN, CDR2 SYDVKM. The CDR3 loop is CASSLSGRTEPNTEAFF. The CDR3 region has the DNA TGTGCCAGCAGTTTATCTGGGCGCACAGAACCAAACACTGAAGCTTTCTTT.

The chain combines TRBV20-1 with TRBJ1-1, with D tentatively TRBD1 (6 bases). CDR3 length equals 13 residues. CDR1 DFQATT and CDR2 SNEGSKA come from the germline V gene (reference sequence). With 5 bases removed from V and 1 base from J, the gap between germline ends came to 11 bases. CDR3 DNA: TGCAGTGCTGGGGACAATTCGAACACTGAAGCTTTCTTT. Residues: CSAGDNSNTEAFF.

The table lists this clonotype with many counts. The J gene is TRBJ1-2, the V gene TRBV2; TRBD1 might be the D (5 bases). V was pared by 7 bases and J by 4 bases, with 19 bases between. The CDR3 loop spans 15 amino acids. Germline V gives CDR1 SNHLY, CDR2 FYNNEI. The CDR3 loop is CASILTGGLVYGYTF. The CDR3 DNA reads TGTGCCAGCATTTTAACGGGGGGATTGGTCTATGGCTACACCTTC.

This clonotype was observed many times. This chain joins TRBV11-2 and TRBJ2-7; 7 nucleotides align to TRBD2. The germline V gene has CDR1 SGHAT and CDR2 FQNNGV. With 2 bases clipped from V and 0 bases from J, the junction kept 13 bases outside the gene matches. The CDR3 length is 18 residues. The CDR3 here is CASSLKGRGLRSSYEQYF. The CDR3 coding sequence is TGTGCCAGCAGCTTAAAGGGGAGGGGACTCAGGAGCTCCTACGAGCAGTACTTC. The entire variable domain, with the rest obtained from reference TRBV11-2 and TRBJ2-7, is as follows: EAGVAQSPRYKIIEKRQSVAFWCNPISGHATLYWYQQILGQGPKLLIQFQNNGVVDDSQLPKDRFSAERLKGVDSTLKIQPAKLEDSAVYLCASSLKGRGLRSSYEQYFGPGTRLTVT.

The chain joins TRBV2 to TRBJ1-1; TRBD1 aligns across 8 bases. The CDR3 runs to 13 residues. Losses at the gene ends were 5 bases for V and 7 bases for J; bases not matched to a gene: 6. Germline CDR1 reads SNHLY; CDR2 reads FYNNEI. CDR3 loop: CASSSGTGLEAFF. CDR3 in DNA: TGTGCCAGCAGTTCCGGGACAGGACTTGAAGCTTTCTTT.

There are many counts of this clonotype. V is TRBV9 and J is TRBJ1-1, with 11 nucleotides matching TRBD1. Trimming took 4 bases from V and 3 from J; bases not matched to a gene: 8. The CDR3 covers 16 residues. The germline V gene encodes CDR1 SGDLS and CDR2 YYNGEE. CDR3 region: CASSSRDRGGDTEAFF. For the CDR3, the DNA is TGTGCCAGCAGCTCCCGGGACAGGGGGGGAGACACTGAAGCTTTCTTT.

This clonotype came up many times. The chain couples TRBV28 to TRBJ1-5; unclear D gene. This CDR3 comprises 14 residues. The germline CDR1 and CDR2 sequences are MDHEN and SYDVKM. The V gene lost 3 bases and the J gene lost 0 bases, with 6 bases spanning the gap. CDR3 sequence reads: CASSLSYSNQPQHF. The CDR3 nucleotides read TGTGCCAGCAGTTTGAGCTATAGCAATCAGCCCCAGCATTTT.

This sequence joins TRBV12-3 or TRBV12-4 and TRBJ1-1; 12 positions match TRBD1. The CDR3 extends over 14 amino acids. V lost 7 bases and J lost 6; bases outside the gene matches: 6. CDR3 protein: CASKGQGALPEAFF. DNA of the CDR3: TGTGCCAGCAAGGGACAGGGGGCTCTTCCTGAAGCTTTCTTT.

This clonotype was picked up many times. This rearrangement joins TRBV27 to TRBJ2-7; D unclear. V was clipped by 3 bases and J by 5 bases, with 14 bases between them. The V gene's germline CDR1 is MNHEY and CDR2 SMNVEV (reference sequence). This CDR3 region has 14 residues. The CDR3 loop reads CASSFSRYEDEQYF. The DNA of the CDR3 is TGTGCCAGCAGTTTTAGCAGGTACGAGGACGAGCAGTACTTC.

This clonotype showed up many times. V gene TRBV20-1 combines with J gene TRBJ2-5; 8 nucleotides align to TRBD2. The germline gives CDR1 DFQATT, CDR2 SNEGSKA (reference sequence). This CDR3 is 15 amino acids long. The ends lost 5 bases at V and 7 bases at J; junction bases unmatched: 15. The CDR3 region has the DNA TGCAGTGCTCTGCAATCTAGCGGGCGGGCGGGGACCCAGTACTTC. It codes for CSALQSSGRAGTQYF.

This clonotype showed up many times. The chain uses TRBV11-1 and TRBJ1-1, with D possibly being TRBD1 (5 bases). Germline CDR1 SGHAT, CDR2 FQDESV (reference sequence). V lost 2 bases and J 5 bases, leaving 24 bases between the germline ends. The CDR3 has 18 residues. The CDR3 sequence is CASSLRSRGFLGTTEAFF. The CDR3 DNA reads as TGTGCCAGCAGCTTAAGGAGCCGGGGGTTTTTGGGCACGACTGAAGCTTTCTTT.

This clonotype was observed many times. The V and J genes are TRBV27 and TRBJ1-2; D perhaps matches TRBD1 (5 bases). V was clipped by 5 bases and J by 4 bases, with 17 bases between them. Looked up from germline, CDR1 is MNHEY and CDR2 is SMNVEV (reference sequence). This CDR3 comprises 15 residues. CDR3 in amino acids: CASSTRQPPSYGYTF. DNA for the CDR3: TGTGCCAGCAGTACCCGACAGCCGCCCTCCTATGGCTACACCTTC.

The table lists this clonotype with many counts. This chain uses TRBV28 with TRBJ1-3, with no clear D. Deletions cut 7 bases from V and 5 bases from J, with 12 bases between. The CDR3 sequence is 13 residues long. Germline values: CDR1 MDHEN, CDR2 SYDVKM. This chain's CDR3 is CASTLSSRNTIYF. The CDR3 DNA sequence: TGTGCCAGCACCTTATCTTCTCGAAACACCATATATTTT.

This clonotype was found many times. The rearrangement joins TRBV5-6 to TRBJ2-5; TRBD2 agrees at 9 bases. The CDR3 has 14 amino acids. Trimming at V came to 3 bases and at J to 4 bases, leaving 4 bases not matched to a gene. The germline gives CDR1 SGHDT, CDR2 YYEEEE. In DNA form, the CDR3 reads TGTGCCAGCAGCTCGGGACTAGCCTCAGAGACCCAGTACTTC. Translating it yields CASSSGLASETQYF. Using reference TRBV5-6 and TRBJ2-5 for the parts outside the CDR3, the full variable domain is DAGVTQSPTHLIKTRGQQVTLRCSPKSGHDTVSWYQQALGQGPQFIFQYYEEEERQRGNFPDRFSGHQFPNYSSELNVNALLLGDSALYLCASSSGLASETQYFGPGTRLLVL.

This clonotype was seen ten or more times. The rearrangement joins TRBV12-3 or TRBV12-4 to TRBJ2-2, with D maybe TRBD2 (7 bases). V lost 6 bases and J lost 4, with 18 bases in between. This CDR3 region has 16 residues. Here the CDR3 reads CASSQRMRGPTGELFF. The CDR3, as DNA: TGTGCCAGCAGCCAGAGGATGCGGGGGCCCACCGGGGAGCTGTTTTTT.

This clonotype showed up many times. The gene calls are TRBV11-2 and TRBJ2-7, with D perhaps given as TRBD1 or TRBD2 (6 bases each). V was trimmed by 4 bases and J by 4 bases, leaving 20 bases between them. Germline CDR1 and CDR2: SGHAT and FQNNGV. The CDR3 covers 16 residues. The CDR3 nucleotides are TGTGCCAGCAGCTCACTCCGCGGGACACCTAGATACGAGCAGTACTTC. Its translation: CASSSLRGTPRYEQYF.

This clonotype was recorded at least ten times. As DNA, the CDR3 is TGTGCCAGCAGATCGACAGGGACCCTCTATGGCTACACCTTC. Protein sequence: CASRSTGTLYGYTF. The rearrangement links TRBV28 to TRBJ1-2; TRBD1 aligns across 7 bases. The germline CDR1 and CDR2 sequences are MDHEN and SYDVKM. V dropped 6 bases and J dropped 4; count of bases not matched to a gene: 8. This CDR3 contains 14 residues.

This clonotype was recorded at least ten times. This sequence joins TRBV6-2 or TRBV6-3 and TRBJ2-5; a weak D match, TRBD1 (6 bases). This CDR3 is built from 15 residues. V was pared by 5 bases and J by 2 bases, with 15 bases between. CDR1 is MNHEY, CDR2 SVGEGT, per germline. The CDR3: CASSLSGTPQETQYF. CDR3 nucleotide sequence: TGTGCCAGCAGTCTATCCGGGACACCACAAGAGACCCAGTACTTC.

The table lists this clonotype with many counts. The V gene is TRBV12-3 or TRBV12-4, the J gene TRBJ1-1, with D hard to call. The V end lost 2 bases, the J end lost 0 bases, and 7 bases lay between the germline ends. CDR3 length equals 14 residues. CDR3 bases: TGTGCCAGCAGTTTACGGAACATGAACACTGAAGCTTTCTTT. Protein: CASSLRNMNTEAFF.

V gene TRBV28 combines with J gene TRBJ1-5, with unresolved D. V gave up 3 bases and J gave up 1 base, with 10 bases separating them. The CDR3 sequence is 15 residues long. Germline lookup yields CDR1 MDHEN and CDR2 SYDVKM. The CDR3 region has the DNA TGTGCCAGCAGTTTGTCAGTGGGGAGCAATCAGCCCCAGCATTTT. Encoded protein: CASSLSVGSNQPQHF.

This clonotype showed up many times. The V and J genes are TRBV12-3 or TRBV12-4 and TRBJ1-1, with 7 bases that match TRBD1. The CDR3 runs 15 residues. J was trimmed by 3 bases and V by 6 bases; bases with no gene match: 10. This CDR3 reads CASRKGGRGYTEAFF. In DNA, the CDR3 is TGTGCCAGCAGAAAGGGGGGCAGGGGGTACACTGAAGCTTTCTTT.